This TCR beta chain was found in a study of T cells in Graves' hyperthyroidism and ophthalmopathy. Study results and limitations: Model output signaled ophthalmopathy a median around 6.9 months ahead of onset.

Authors of the study amplified TCR beta CDR3 regions from RNA transcripts. First-round RT-PCR of the TCR CDR3 relied on the HTBI primer set. TCRdb reprocessed the multiplex PCR reads via MiXCR and lists one record per CDR3 protein. Of under 500,000 distinct CDR3 sequences in the sample, around 15% were seen once. This CDR3 contains 17 residues. The V segment lost 3 bases and the J segment 6 bases; nucleotides outside the gene matches: 13. The germline CDR1 and CDR2 sequences are SGHNT and YENEEA. In its sample, this clonotype was seen many times. Its antigen remains unidentified. The sequence derives from a man aged 45-65 years with Graves' ophthalmopathy. The source material was blood. J is TRBJ2-1 and V is TRBV11-3; 8 nucleotides line up with TRBD2. CDR3 DNA sequence: TGTGCCAGCAGCTTCGGACTAGCCGGTGTCGTAGCCAATGAGCAGTTCTTC. It translates to CASSFGLAGVVANEQFF. Full variable domain (missing parts from reference TRBV11-3 and TRBJ2-1): EAGVVQSPRYKIIEKKQPVAFWCNPISGHNTLYWYLQNLGQGPELLIRYENEEAVDDSQLPKDRFSAERLKGVDSTLKIQPAELGDSAVYLCASSFGLAGVVANEQFFGPGTRLTVL.